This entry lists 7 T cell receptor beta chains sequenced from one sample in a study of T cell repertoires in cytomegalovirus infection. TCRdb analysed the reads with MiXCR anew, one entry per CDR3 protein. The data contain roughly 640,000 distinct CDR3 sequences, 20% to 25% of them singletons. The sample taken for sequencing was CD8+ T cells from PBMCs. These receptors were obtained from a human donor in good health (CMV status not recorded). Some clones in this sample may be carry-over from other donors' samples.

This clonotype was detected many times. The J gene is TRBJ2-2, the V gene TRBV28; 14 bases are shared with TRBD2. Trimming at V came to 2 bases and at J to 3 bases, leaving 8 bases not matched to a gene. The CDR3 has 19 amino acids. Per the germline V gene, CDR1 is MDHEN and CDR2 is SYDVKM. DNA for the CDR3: TGTGCCAGCAGTTTACCTCCAGGACTAGCGGGGGGTGACACCGGGGAGCTGTTTTTT. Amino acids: CASSLPPGLAGGDTGELFF.

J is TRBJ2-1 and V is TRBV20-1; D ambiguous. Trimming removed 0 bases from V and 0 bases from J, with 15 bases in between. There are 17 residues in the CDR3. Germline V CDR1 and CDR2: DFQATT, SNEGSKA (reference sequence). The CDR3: CSARDPRTASSYNEQFF. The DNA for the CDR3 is TGCAGTGCTAGAGATCCCAGGACGGCTAGCTCCTACAATGAGCAGTTCTTC.

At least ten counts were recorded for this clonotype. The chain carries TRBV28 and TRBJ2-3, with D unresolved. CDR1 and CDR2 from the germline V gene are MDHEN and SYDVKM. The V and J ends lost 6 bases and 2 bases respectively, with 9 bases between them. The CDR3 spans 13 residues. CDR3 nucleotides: TGTGCCAGCAGCCTCTCTCCCACAGATACGCAGTATTTT. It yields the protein CASSLSPTDTQYF.

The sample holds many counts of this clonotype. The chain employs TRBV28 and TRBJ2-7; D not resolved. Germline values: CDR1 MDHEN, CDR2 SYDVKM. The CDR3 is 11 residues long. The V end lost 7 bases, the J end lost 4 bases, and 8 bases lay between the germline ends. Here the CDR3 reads CASTSLYEQYF. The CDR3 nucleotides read TGTGCCAGCACCTCCCTTTACGAGCAGTACTTC.

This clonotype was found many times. CDR3 sequence (DNA): TGTGCCAGCAGCTCCCGACAGGGAGGCTACGAGCAGTACTTC. This sequence encodes CASSSRQGGYEQYF. The genes are TRBV7-9 and TRBJ2-7; D possibly corresponds to TRBD1 (7 bases). V lost 4 bases and J lost 3, with 13 bases in between. Per the germline V gene, CDR1 is SEHNR and CDR2 is FQNEAQ (reference sequence). CDR3 size: 14 residues. Combining the CDR3 with reference TRBV7-9 and TRBJ2-7 gives the whole variable domain DTGVSQNPRHKITKRGQNVTFRCDPISEHNRLYWYRQTLGQGPEFLTYFQNEAQLEKSRLLSDRFSAERPKGSFSTLEIQRTEQGDSAMYLCASSSRQGGYEQYFGPGTRLTVT.

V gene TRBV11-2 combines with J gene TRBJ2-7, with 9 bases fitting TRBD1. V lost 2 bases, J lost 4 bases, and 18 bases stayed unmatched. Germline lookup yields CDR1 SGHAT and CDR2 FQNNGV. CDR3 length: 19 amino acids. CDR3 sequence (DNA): TGTGCCAGCAGCTTATGGGTTAAGGATCCGGGACAGGGAGGTTACGAGCAGTACTTC. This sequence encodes CASSLWVKDPGQGGYEQYF. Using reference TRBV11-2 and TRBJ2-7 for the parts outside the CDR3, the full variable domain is EAGVAQSPRYKIIEKRQSVAFWCNPISGHATLYWYQQILGQGPKLLIQFQNNGVVDDSQLPKDRFSAERLKGVDSTLKIQPAKLEDSAVYLCASSLWVKDPGQGGYEQYFGPGTRLTVT.

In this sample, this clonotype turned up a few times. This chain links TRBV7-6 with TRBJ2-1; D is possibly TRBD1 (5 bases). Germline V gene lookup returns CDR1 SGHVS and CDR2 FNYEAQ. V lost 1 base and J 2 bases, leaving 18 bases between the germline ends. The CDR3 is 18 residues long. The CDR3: CASSLVYSRSRAYNEQFF. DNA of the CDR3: TGTGCCAGCAGCTTAGTTTATTCTAGGAGCAGGGCCTACAATGAGCAGTTCTTC.